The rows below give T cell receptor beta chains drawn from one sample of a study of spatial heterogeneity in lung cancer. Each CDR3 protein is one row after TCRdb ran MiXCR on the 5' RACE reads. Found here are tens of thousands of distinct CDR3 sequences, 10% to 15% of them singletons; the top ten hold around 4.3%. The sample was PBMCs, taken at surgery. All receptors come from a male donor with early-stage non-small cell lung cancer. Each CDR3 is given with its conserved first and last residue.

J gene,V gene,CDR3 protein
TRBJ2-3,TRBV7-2,CASSSGLAGLTGTQYF
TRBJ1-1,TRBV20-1,CSAVIAQGRLNTEAFF
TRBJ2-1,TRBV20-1,CSAGSGEDSYNEQFF
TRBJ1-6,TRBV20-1,CSPRMGDSPLHF
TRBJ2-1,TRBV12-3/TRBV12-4,CASRWTRRGEQFF
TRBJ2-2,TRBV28,CASSRALTSANTGELFF
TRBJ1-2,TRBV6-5,CASSSFSLQVPGGYTF
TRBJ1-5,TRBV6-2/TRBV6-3,CASSYSRGLRPQHF
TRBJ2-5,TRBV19,CASSALRDSSLGTQYF
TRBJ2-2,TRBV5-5,CASSLAAGWNTGELFF
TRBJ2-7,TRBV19,CASSRDSSYEQYF
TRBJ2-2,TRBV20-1,CSAIMTNTGELFF
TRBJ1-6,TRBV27,CASSRNRGLNSPLHF
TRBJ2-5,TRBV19,CASSQDREETQYF
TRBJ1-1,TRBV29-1,CSVGQGNEAFF
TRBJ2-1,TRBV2,CASNRGEQFF
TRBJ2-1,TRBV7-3,CASSFGGDPPEQFF
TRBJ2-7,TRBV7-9,CASSMPPGGRLTAEQYF
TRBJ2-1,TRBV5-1,CASSLDGVEQFF
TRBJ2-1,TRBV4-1,CASSPTSNEQFF
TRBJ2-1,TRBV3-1,CASSQDAVAGGPGNEQFF
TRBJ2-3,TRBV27,CASVGPLTGGEGDTQYF
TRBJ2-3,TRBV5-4,CASSSPGQFGTDTQYF
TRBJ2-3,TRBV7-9,CASQTSGNTDTQYF
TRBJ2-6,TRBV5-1,CASSLGGTGANVLTF
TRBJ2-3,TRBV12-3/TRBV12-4,CASQRQAGDTQYF
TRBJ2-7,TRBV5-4,CASSLDSGTSGVYEQYF
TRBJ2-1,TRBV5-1,CASSLGPGLAGAYEQFF
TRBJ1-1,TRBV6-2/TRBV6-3,CASSFQGEATEAFF
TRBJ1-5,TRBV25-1,CASSLGDSNQPQHF
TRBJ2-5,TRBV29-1,CSVAPSGGKETQYF
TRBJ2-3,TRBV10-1,CASSGSFTDTQYF
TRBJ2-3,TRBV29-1,CSVGGLPNTQYF
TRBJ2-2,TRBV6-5,CASISGSGQGGRELFF
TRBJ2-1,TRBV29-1,CSVEDLSNEQFF
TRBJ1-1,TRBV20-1,CSARDYSGGRLDEAFF
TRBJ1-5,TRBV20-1,CSAADRIFNQPQHF
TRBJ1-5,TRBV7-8,CASSFQGTSGQPQHF
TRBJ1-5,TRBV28,CASSSYQPQHF
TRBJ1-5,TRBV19,CASSIGWDRPNQPQHF
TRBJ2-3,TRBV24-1,CATSGSLAASTDTQYF
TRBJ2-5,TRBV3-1,CASSHPLGTTGLGETQYF
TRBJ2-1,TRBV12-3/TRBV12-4,CASSLRAYRKLHEQFF
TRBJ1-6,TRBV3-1,CASSQEGFYNSPLHF
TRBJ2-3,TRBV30,CAWTWDSGSTDTQYF
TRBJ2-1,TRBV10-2,CASSEDSSYNEQFF
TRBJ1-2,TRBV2,CASPYGGDRGYTF
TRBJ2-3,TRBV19,CASSVGLPDTQYF
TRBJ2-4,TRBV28,CASSPTSGAWIAKNIQYF
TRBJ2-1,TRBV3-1,CASSQVAGVYNEQFF
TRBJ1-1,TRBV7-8,CASSLQAGGGTEAFF
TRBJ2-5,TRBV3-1,CVSSQAGDRATQYF
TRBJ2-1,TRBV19,CASSKGVEQFF
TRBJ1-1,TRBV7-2,CASSPDGGREAFF
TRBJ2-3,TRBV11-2,CASGGTSGGSTDTQYF
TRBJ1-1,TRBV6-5,CASSYSRIGRTEAFF
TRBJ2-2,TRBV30,CAWMRFANTGELFF